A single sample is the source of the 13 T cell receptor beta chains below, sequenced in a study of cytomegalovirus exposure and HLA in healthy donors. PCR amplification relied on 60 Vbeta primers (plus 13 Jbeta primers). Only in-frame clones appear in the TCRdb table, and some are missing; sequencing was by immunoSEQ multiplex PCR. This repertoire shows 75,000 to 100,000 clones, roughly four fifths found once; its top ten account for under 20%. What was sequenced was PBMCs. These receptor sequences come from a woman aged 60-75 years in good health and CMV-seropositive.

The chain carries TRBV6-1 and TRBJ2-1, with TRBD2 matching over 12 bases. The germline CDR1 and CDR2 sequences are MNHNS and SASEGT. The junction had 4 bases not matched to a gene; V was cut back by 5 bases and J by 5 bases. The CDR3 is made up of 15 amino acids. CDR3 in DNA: TGTGCCAGCAGTTGGACTAGCGGGATGAACAATGAGCAGTTCTTC. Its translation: CASSWTSGMNNEQFF.

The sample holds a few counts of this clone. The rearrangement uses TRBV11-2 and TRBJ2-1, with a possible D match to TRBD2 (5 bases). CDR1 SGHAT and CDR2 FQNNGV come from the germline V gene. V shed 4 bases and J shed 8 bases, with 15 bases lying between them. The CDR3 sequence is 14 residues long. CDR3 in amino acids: CASSSRLSRHEQFF. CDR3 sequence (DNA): TGTGCCAGCAGCTCAAGACTATCCCGGCATGAGCAGTTCTTC.

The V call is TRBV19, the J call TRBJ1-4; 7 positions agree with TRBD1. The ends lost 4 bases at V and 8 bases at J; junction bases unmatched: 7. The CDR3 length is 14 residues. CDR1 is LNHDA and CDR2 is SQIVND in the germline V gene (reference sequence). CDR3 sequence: CASSTGQIGEKLFF. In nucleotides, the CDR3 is TGTGCCAGTAGTACGGGACAGATTGGGGAAAAACTGTTTTTT.

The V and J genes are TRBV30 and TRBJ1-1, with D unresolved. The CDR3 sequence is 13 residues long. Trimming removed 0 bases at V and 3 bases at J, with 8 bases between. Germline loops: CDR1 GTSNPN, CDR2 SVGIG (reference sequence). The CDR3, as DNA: TGTGCCTGGAGTGTATCAGGTTACACTGAAGCTTTCTTT. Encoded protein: CAWSVSGYTEAFF.

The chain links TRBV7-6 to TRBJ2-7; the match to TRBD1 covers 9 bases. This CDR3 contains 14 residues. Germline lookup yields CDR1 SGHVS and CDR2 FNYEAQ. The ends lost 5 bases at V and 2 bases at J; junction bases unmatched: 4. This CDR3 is CASSVGQGTYEQYF. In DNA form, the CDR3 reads TGTGCCAGCAGCGTGGGACAGGGAACCTACGAGCAGTACTTC.

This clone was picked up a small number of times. Written as DNA, the CDR3 is TGCGCCAGCAGCTTGTCCTCTAGCGGGAGGGGTACGTACTTC. Its translation: CASSLSSSGRGTYF. The chain uses TRBV5-1 and TRBJ2-7; TRBD2 matches at 12 bases. From germline, CDR1 is SGHRS and CDR2 YFSETQ. The length of the CDR3 is 14 residues. Germline trimming cut 1 base from V and 12 bases from J; bases unmatched to any gene: 8.

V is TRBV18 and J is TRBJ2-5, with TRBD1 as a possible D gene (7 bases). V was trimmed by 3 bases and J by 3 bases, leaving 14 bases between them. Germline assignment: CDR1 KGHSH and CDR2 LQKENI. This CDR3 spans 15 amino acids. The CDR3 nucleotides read TGTGCCAGCTCACCGGAGGGACAGAAAAAAGAGACCCAGTACTTC. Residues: CASSPEGQKKETQYF.

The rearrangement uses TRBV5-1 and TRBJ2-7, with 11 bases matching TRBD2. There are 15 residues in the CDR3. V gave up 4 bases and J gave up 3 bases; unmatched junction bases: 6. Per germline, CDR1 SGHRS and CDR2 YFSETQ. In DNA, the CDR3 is TGCGCCAGCAGCGATGGGACTAGCGGCCACTACGAGCAGTACTTC. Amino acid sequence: CASSDGTSGHYEQYF.

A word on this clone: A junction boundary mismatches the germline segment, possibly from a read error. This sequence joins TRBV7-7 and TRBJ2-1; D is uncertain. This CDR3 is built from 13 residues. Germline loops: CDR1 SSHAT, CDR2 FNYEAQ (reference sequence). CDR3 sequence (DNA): TGTGCTAGCAGCTTAGCACTCCCCGAAGAGCAGTTCTTC. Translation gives CASSLALPEEQFF.

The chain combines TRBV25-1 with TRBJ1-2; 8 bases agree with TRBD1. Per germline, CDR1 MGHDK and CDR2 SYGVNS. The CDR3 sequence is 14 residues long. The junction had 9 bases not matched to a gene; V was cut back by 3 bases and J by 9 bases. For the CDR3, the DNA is TGTGCCAGCAGTGAGTTCGCAGGGGGCCGGAGCTACACCTTC. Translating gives CASSEFAGGRSYTF.

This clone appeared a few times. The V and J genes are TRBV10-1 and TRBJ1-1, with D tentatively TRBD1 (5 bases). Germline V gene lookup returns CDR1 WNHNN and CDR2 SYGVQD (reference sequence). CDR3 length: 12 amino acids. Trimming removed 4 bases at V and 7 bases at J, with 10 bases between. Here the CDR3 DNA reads TGCGCCAGCAGTGTTGACAGAGGTGAAGCTTTCTTT. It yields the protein CASSVDRGEAFF.

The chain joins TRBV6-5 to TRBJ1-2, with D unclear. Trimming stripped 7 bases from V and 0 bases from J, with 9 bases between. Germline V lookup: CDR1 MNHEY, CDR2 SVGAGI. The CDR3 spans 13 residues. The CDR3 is CASMNSPNYGYTF. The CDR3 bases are TGTGCCAGCATGAACAGCCCTAACTATGGCTACACCTTC.

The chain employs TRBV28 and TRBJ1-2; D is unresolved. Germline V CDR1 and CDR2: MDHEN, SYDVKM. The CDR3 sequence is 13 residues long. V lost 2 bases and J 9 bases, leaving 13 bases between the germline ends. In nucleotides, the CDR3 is TGTGCCAGCAGTTTACCGGGGAGTGGGAGCTACACCTTC. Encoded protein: CASSLPGSGSYTF.